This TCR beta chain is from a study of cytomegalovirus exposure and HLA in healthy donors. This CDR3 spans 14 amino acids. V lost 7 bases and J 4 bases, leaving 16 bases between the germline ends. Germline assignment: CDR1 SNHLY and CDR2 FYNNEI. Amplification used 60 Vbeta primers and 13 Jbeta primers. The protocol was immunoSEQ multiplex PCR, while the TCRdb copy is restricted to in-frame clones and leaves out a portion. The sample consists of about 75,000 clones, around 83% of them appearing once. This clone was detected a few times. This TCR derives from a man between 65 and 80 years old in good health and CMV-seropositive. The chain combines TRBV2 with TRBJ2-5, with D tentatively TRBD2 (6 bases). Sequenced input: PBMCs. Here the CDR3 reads CASMGGVVRETQYF. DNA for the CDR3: TGTGCCAGCATGGGAGGTGTAGTAAGAGAGACCCAGTACTTC. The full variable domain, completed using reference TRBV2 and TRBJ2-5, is EPEVTQTPSHQVTQMGQEVILRCVPISNHLYFYWYRQILGQKVEFLVSFYNNEISEKSEIFDDQFSVERPDGSNFTLKIRSTKLEDSAMYFCASMGGVVRETQYFGPGTRLLVL.